This TCR beta chain appears in the sequencing data of a study of spatial heterogeneity in lung cancer. This clonotype has ten or more counts. MiXCR, run by TCRdb on the 5' RACE reads, gives a single entry per CDR3 protein. The sample carries around 45,000 distinct CDR3 sequences, about 23% recorded once. This CDR3 is built from 14 residues. The trim removed 4 bases at V and 9 bases at J, leaving 6 bases unmatched. CDR1 and CDR2 (germline): SEHNR, FQNEAQ (reference sequence). As to time point: blood at routine non-recurrence follow-up after resection. Sequencing used PBMCs, obtained at follow-up. The TCR originated in a female donor with early-stage non-small cell lung cancer. This chain joins TRBV7-9 and TRBJ1-6; TRBD1 matches 7 bases. CDR3 region: CASSSGQVGSPLHF. The CDR3 DNA reads TGTGCCAGCAGCTCCGGACAGGTTGGTTCACCCCTCCACTTT.